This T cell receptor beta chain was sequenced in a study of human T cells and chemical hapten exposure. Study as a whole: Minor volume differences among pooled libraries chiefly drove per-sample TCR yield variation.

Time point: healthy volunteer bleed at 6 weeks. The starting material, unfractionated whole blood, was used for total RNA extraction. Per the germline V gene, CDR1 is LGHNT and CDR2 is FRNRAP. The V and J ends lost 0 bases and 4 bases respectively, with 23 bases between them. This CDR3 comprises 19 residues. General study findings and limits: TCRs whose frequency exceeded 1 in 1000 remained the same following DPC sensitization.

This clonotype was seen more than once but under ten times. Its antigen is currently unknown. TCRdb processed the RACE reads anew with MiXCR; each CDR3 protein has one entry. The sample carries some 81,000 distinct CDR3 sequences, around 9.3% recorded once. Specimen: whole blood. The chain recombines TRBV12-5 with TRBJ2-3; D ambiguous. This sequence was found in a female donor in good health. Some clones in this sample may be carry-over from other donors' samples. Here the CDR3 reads CASGLVLGRTQRGPDTQYF. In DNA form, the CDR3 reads TGTGCTAGTGGTTTGGTATTAGGTCGTACCCAACGTGGCCCAGATACGCAGTATTTT.